The 32 T cell receptor beta chains listed next were all sequenced from one sample in a study of T cell responses to AZD1222 COVID-19 vaccine. This table comes from immunoSEQ multiplex PCR, and its TCRdb copy is limited to in-frame clones, with some not included. This sample has roughly 97,000 clones, with 70% to 90% found just once. The material was peripheral blood, obtained on day 0 of AZD1222 vaccination. Receptors were obtained from an adult in good health.

The J gene is TRBJ2-1, the V gene TRBV9; 9 bases agree with TRBD1. CDR3 length equals 15 residues. V was clipped by 4 bases and J by 7 bases; unmatched bases: 9. CDR1 is SGDLS, CDR2 YYNGEE, per germline. This chain's CDR3 is CASSKGTGLGNEQFF. The CDR3 DNA follows: TGTGCCAGCAGCAAAGGGACAGGGCTAGGGAATGAGCAGTTCTTC.

This clone came up once. This CDR3 fails to terminate in the conserved phenylalanine or tryptophan, so it likely reflects a read error. V usage is TRBV18 and J usage is TRBJ1-6, with 9 bases fitting TRBD1. V trimming: 4 bases; J trimming: 2 bases; junction bases outside the gene matches: 3. Germline CDR1 KGHSH, CDR2 LQKENI. The CDR3 runs 16 residues. CDR3 in DNA: TGTGCCAGCTCACACGGACAGGGGCCCTATAATTCACCCCTCCACCTT. As protein: CASSHGQGPYNSPLHL.

V gene TRBV7-6 combines with J gene TRBJ2-3, with no clear D. Germline CDR1 SGHVS, CDR2 FNYEAQ. Trimming removed 0 bases at V and 1 base at J, with 11 bases between. The CDR3 totals 16 residues. The CDR3 here is CASSLAPVVGTDTQYF. The CDR3 nucleotides read TGTGCCAGCAGCTTAGCGCCGGTGGTGGGCACAGATACGCAGTATTTT.

There are a few counts of this clone. The genes are TRBV6-5 and TRBJ1-2; the match to TRBD1 covers 8 bases. The ends lost 4 bases at V and 3 bases at J; junction bases unmatched: 1. This CDR3 region has 13 residues. Germline V gene lookup returns CDR1 MNHEY and CDR2 SVGAGI. CDR3 DNA: TGTGCCAGCAGTTTGACAGGGGACTATGGCTACACCTTC. Its protein product is CASSLTGDYGYTF.

The V call is TRBV10-1, the J call TRBJ2-1; D possibly matches TRBD1 or TRBD2 (5 bases each). Germline lookup yields CDR1 WNHNN and CDR2 SYGVQD (reference sequence). Trimming removed 3 bases at V and 4 bases at J, with 13 bases between. This CDR3 spans 15 amino acids. The CDR3 region is CASSEGLEGYNEQFF. Here the CDR3 DNA reads TGCGCCAGCAGTGAAGGGCTAGAGGGGTACAATGAGCAGTTCTTC.

This clone was seen more than once but under ten times. The V gene is TRBV7-9, the J gene TRBJ1-5; tentatively, D is TRBD1 (5 bases). Germline V gene data show CDR1 as SEHNR and CDR2 as FQNEAQ (reference sequence). V was pared by 5 bases and J by 1 base, with 9 bases between. The CDR3 covers 14 residues. CDR3 DNA: TGTGCCAGCAGCCTCGCAGGGAGCAATCAGCCCCAGCATTTT. This translates into CASSLAGSNQPQHF.

The CDR3 loop reads CASSQGWVGGPYNEQFF. CDR3 bases: TGTGCCAGCAGCCAAGGATGGGTGGGAGGACCCTACAATGAGCAGTTCTTC. This chain uses TRBV3-1 (or the pseudogene TRBV3-2) with TRBJ2-1; a possible D gene is TRBD2 (6 bases). V lost 1 base and J 2 bases, leaving 15 bases between the germline ends. This CDR3 is built from 17 residues. Germline assignment: CDR1 LGHDT and CDR2 YNNKEL (reference sequence).

V is TRBV30 and J is TRBJ2-7, with D perhaps given as TRBD1 or TRBD2 (5 bases each). Germline assignment: CDR1 GTSNPN and CDR2 SVGIG (reference sequence). CDR3 length: 14 residues. The V gene lost 7 bases and the J gene lost 0 bases, with 16 bases spanning the gap. CDR3 loop: CASSSGPLSYEQYF. Written as DNA, the CDR3 is TGTGCCTCAAGCTCGGGACCCCTCTCCTACGAGCAGTACTTC.

The chain couples TRBV4-1 to TRBJ2-1; possibly TRBD1 or TRBD2 for D (5 bases each). CDR1 and CDR2 from the germline V gene are MGHRA and YSYEKL. Trimming left V 3 bases short and J 2 bases short, with 20 bases between. The CDR3 contains 18 residues. CDR3 amino acids: CASSHPIRDRDAYNEQFF. The CDR3 region has the DNA TGCGCCAGCAGCCACCCCATCCGGGACCGAGATGCCTACAATGAGCAGTTCTTC.

The rearrangement joins TRBV20-1 to TRBJ2-7, with D unclear. The V end lost 5 bases, the J end lost 1 base, and 3 bases lay between the germline ends. Germline CDR1 and CDR2: DFQATT and SNEGSKA (reference sequence). The CDR3 is 10 residues long. In DNA, the CDR3 is TGCAGTGCTGGTTCCTACGAGCAGTACTTC. Amino acid sequence: CSAGSYEQYF.

CDR3 DNA sequence: TGTGCCAGCAGTTACACAACAGGGAAGAGCTACGAGCAGTACTTC. It translates to CASSYTTGKSYEQYF. This chain joins TRBV28 and TRBJ2-7, with a tentative D call TRBD1 (6 bases). Germline V gene data show CDR1 as MDHEN and CDR2 as SYDVKM. The CDR3 is 15 residues long. V lost 4 bases to trimming and J lost 3 bases, with 16 bases between them.

The V gene is TRBV10-2, the J gene TRBJ2-2; D is uncertain. CDR3 length equals 14 residues. Germline V gene data show CDR1 as WSHSY and CDR2 as SAAADI. Trimming cost V 5 bases and J 3 bases, with 10 bases left between them. CDR3 in amino acids: CASSIQLDTGELFF. In nucleotides, the CDR3 is TGCGCCAGCAGTATTCAGCTCGACACCGGGGAGCTGTTTTTT.

V gene TRBV29-1 combines with J gene TRBJ2-7; tentatively, D is TRBD1 (6 bases). Trimming shortened V by 4 bases and J by 3 bases, and 31 bases separated the two germline ends. The CDR3 is 19 residues long. Germline V CDR1 and CDR2: SQVTM, ANQGSEA. CDR3 amino acids: CSVAHRRGGGWVPLYEQYF. CDR3 nucleotides: TGCAGCGTTGCACACCGACGTGGGGGCGGTTGGGTGCCACTCTACGAGCAGTACTTC.

J is TRBJ1-2 and V is TRBV19; D is uncertain. In germline, CDR1 is LNHDA, CDR2 SQIVND (reference sequence). Deletions cut 3 bases from V and 1 base from J, with 9 bases between. This CDR3 spans 14 amino acids. CDR3 region: CASSIYQFNYGYTF. In DNA form, the CDR3 reads TGTGCCAGTAGTATTTATCAGTTTAACTATGGCTACACCTTC.

This chain connects TRBV10-3 to TRBJ1-2; 10 bases are shared with TRBD1. Germline-derived CDR1 and CDR2 are ENHRY and SYGVKD. The V gene end was trimmed by 10 bases and the J gene end by 5 bases; junction bases not matched to a gene: 16. CDR3 size: 16 residues. As DNA, the CDR3 is TGTGCCACGACCCCCAAGACCGGGACAGGGGATTATGGCTACACCTTC. It codes for CATTPKTGTGDYGYTF.

The V and J genes are TRBV7-6 and TRBJ1-1; D perhaps matches TRBD1 (5 bases). CDR1 and CDR2 (germline): SGHVS, FNYEAQ. V shed 5 bases and J shed 0 bases, with 13 bases lying between them. The CDR3 extends over 15 amino acids. The chain's CDR3 is CASSRQGGLNTEAFF. The CDR3 DNA reads as TGTGCCAGCAGCCGCCAGGGAGGGCTGAACACTGAAGCTTTCTTT.

CDR3 region: CASSRDIGQPQHF. The CDR3 region has the DNA TGTGCCAGCAGTCGGGACATCGGGCAGCCCCAGCATTTT. V is TRBV12-3 or TRBV12-4 and J is TRBJ1-5, with a possible D match to TRBD1 (6 bases). V was pared by 5 bases and J by 7 bases, with 12 bases between. This CDR3 spans 13 amino acids.

V and J are TRBV5-4 and TRBJ2-5, with 8 bases that match TRBD1. Germline CDR1 is SGHNT and CDR2 is YYREEE (reference sequence). The V segment lost 0 bases and the J segment 4 bases; nucleotides outside the gene matches: 11. The CDR3 runs to 17 residues. The CDR3 region is CASSLAAGRQGRETQYF. The CDR3 DNA follows: TGTGCCAGCAGCTTGGCCGCCGGGAGACAGGGGAGAGAGACCCAGTACTTC.

The chain combines TRBV25-1 with TRBJ1-6; possible D gene TRBD1, 5 bases. CDR3 length: 15 residues. The V end lost 3 bases, the J end lost 6 bases, and 12 bases lay between the germline ends. Germline CDR1 MGHDK, CDR2 SYGVNS. Here the CDR3 DNA reads TGTGCCAGCAGTGATCCTCTTCAGGGTAATTCACCCCTCCACTTT. It specifies CASSDPLQGNSPLHF.

V and J are TRBV9 and TRBJ2-4, with D possibly matching TRBD1 (6 bases). The V end was cut by 0 bases, the J end by 6 bases, with 13 bases between. CDR3 size: 15 residues. The germline V gene encodes CDR1 SGDLS and CDR2 YYNGEE. The CDR3 sequence is CASSVDIRGPNIQYF. The CDR3 DNA reads as TGTGCCAGCAGCGTAGATATCAGGGGTCCAAACATTCAGTACTTC.

Details on this clone: A junction boundary mismatches the germline segment, possibly from a read error. V and J are TRBV12-3 or TRBV12-4 and TRBJ2-3; no clear D. The CDR3 is made up of 11 amino acids. As DNA, the CDR3 is TGTGTCAGCAGCCGGACAGATACGCAGTATTTT. Its protein is CVSSRTDTQYF.

The chain uses TRBV7-2 and TRBJ1-2, with TRBD1 identical over 9 bases. The germline gives CDR1 SGHTA, CDR2 FQGNSA. Trimming removed 4 bases from V and 2 bases from J; junction bases left unmatched: 11. The CDR3 runs to 17 residues. The CDR3 DNA reads as TGTGCCAGCAGCTCACAGGGGGCTGAACGGTTGAACTATGGCTACACCTTC. Its protein is CASSSQGAERLNYGYTF.

As to this clone: One end of the junction varies from germline; a read error may be responsible. V usage is TRBV19 and J usage is TRBJ2-1; 9 bases align to TRBD1. This CDR3 is 16 amino acids long. The germline V gene has CDR1 LNHDA and CDR2 SQIVND (reference sequence). The CDR3 sequence: CASSPLPGTGFNEQFF. The CDR3 region has the DNA TGTGCCAGTAGTCCACTCCCCGGGACAGGGTTCAATGAACAGTTCTTC.

This rearrangement joins TRBV4-2 to TRBJ1-2; 12 nucleotides align to TRBD1. CDR1 and CDR2 from the germline V gene are LGHNA and YNFKEQ. This CDR3 is built from 17 residues. After removal of 0 bases from V and 6 bases from J, the junction contained 8 bases not matched to a gene. The CDR3 sequence is CASSQDGTGGGWDGYTF. The CDR3 DNA reads TGTGCCAGCAGCCAAGATGGGACAGGGGGCGGGTGGGATGGCTACACCTTC.

The J gene is TRBJ1-5, the V gene TRBV10-3, with D perhaps TRBD1 (5 bases). The V and J ends lost 10 bases and 0 bases respectively, with 16 bases between them. Germline V gene sequence: CDR1 ENHRY, CDR2 SYGVKD. This CDR3 is 15 amino acids long. CDR3 in DNA: TGTGCCACCATGACAGACGGTTATAGCAATCAGCCCCAGCATTTT. It specifies CATMTDGYSNQPQHF.

This clone was seen just once. The chain carries TRBV11-1 and TRBJ1-1; 10 nucleotides align to TRBD1. Germline values: CDR1 SGHAT, CDR2 FQDESV (reference sequence). V lost 4 bases, J lost 7 bases, and 6 bases stayed unmatched. The length of the CDR3 is 14 residues. CDR3 region: CASSSWTGGDEAFF. The CDR3, as DNA: TGTGCCAGCAGCTCTTGGACAGGGGGAGATGAAGCTTTCTTT.

The chain carries TRBV9 and TRBJ2-2; 12 bases are shared with TRBD2. This CDR3 has 16 amino acids. V lost 0 bases and J lost 9; bases outside the gene matches: 6. Germline values: CDR1 SGDLS, CDR2 YYNGEE. CDR3 nucleotides: TGTGCCAGCAGCGTAGGACTAGCGGGGGCCGGTAGGGAGCTGTTTTTT. Translating gives CASSVGLAGAGRELFF.

The V and J genes are TRBV5-6 and TRBJ1-1; 7 bases line up with TRBD1. CDR3 length equals 15 residues. The germline CDR1 and CDR2 sequences are SGHDT and YYEEEE. V lost 2 bases, J lost 2 bases, and 6 bases stayed unmatched. CDR3: CASSFSGTDNTEAFF. CDR3 coding DNA: TGTGCCAGCAGCTTTTCCGGGACAGATAACACTGAAGCTTTCTTT. Using reference TRBV5-6 and TRBJ1-1 for the parts outside the CDR3, the full variable domain is DAGVTQSPTHLIKTRGQQVTLRCSPKSGHDTVSWYQQALGQGPQFIFQYYEEEERQRGNFPDRFSGHQFPNYSSELNVNALLLGDSALYLCASSFSGTDNTEAFFGQGTRLTVV.

The chain carries TRBV2 and TRBJ2-7; 11 nucleotides align to TRBD1. V gave up 6 bases and J gave up 4 bases; unmatched junction bases: 8. The CDR3 contains 15 residues. In germline, CDR1 is SNHLY, CDR2 FYNNEI. CDR3 sequence (DNA): TGTGCCAGCAGCGGCTTGGGACAGGGGGGTTACGAGCAGTACTTC. It encodes CASSGLGQGGYEQYF.

The CDR3 DNA reads TGTGCCAGCAAAGTTACGAGAGGGAGAATTGCACCCCTCCACTTT. Its translation is CASKVTRGRIAPLHF. The chain is built from TRBV6-5 and TRBJ1-6; D is ambiguous. Germline V gene lookup returns CDR1 MNHEY and CDR2 SVGAGI. The V and J ends lost 7 bases and 11 bases respectively, with 21 bases between them. This CDR3 has 15 amino acids.

The CDR3 coding sequence is TGCGCCAGCAGCCAATCAGACTCAACTAATGAAAAACTGTTTTTT. Translation: CASSQSDSTNEKLFF. This chain uses TRBV4-1 with TRBJ1-4; D is unclear. The CDR3 runs 15 residues. Germline CDR1 MGHRA, CDR2 YSYEKL. V lost 2 bases and J 0 bases, leaving 7 bases between the germline ends.

CDR3 loop: CATSLGHNLNTGELFF. CDR3 nucleotide sequence: TGTGCCACCTCCCTGGGACACAACCTCAACACCGGGGAGCTGTTTTTT. This chain connects TRBV10-3 to TRBJ2-2, with D maybe TRBD1 (6 bases). The V gene's germline CDR1 is ENHRY and CDR2 SYGVKD. The CDR3 has 16 amino acids. V dropped 10 bases and J dropped 2 bases, with 20 bases sitting between them.